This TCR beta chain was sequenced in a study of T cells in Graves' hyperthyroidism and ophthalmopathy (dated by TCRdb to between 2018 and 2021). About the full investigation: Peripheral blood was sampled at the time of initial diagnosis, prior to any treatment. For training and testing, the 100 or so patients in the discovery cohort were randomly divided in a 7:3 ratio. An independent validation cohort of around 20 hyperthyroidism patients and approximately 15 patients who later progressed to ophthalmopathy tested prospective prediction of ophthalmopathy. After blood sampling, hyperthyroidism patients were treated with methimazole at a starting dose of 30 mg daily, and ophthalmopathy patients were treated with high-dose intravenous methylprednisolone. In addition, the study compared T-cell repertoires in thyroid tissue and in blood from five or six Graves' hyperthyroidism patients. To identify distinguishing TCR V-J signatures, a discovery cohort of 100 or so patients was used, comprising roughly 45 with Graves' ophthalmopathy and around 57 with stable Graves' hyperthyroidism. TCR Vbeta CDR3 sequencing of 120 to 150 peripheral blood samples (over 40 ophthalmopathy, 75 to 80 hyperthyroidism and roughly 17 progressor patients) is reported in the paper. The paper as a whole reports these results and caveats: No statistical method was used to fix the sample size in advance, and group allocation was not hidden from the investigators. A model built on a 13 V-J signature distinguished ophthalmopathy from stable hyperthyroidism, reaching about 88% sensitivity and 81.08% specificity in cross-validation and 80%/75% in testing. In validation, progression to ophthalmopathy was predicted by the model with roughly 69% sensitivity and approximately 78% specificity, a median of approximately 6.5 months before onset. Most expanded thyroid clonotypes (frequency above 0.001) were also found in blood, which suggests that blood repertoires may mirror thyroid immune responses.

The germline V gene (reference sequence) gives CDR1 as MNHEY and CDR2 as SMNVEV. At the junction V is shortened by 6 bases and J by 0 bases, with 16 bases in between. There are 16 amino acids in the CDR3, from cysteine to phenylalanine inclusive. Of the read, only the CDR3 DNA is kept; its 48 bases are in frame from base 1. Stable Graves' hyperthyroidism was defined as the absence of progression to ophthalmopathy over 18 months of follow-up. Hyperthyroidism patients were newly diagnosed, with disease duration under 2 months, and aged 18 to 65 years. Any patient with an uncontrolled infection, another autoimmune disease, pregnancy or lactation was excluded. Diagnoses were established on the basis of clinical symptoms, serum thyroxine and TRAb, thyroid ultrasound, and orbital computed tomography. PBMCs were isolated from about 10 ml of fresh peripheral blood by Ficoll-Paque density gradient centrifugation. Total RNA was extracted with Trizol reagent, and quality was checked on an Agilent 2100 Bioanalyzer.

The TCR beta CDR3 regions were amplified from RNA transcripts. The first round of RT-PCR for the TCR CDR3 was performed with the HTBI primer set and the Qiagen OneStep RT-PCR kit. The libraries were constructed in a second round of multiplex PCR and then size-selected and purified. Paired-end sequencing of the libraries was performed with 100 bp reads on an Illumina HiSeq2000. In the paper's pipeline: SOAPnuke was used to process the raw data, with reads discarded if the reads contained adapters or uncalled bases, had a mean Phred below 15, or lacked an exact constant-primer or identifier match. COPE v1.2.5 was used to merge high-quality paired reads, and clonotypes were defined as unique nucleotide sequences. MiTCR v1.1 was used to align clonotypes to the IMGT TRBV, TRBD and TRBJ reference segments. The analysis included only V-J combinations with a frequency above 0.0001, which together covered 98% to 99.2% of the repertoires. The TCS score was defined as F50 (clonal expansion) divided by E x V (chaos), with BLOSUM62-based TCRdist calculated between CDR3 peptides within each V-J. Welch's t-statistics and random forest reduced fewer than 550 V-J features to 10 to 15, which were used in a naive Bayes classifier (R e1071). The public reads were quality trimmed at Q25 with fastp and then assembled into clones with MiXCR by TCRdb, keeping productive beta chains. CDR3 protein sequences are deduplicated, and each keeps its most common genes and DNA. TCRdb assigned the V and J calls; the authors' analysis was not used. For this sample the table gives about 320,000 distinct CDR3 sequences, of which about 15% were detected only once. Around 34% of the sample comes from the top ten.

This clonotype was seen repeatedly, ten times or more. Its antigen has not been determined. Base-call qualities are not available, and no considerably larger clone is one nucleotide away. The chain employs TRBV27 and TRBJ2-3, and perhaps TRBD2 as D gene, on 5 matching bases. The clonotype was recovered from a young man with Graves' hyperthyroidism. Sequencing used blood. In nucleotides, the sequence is TGTGCCAGCAGCCTACTCGCCGGGATAAGCACAGATACGCAGTATTTT. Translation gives CASSLLAGISTDTQYF.